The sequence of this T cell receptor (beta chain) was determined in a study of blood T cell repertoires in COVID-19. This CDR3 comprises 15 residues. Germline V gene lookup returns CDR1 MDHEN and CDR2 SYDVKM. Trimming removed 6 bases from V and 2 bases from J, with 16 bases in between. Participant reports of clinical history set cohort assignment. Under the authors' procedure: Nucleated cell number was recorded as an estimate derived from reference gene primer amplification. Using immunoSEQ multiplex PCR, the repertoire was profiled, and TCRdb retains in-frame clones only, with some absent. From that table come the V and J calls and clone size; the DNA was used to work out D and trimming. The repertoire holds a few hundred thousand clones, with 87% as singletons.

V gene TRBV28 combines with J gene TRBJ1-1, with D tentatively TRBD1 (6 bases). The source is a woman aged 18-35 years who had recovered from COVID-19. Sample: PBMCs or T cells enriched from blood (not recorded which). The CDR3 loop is CASSPAGTPNTEAFF. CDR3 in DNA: TGTGCCAGCAGCCCAGCCGGGACACCCAACACTGAAGCTTTCTTT.